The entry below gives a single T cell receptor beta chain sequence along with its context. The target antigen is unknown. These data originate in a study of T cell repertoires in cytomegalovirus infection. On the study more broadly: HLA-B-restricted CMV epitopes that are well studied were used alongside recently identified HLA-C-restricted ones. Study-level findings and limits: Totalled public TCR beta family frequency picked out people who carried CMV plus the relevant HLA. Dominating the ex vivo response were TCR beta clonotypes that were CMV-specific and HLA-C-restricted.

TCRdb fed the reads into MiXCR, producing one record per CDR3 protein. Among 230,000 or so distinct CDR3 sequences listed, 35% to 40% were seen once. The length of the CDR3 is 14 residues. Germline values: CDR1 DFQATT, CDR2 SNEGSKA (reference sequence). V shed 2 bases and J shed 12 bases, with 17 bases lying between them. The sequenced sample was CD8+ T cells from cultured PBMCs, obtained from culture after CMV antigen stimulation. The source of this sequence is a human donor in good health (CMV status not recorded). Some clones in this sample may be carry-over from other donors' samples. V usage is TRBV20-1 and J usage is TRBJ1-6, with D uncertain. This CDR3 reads CSARPKGTSQPLHF. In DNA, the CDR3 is TGCAGTGCTAGACCCAAAGGAACTTCCCAACCCCTCCACTTT.